This T cell receptor (beta chain) comes out of a study of regulatory T cells in long-lasting Graves disease. Overall study context: Antithyroid drugs had been taken under 3 months by newly diagnosed Graves' patients.

Building the TCR beta libraries relied on iRepertoire HTBI primers, and CDR3 regions underwent Arm-PCR. TCRdb reprocessed the multiplex PCR reads via MiXCR and lists one record per CDR3 protein. The sample comprises a few hundred thousand distinct CDR3 sequences, roughly 13% of which are singletons, and about 9.1% rests with the top ten. This clonotype occurred many times. Stated time point: newly diagnosed GD, antithyroid drugs for less than 3 months. The TCR library was made from RNA that had been extracted from PBMCs in TRIzol. CDR3 length: 12 residues. Trimming took 7 bases from V and 7 from J, leaving 8 bases between them. The sample was also reused in another study, on T cells in Graves' hyperthyroidism and ophthalmopathy.

This chain uses TRBV12-3 or TRBV12-4 with TRBJ1-6; D uncertain. This sequence was found in a man aged 25-40 years with Graves disease. The sequencing here drew on peripheral blood mononuclear cells (PBMCs), taken at new diagnosis, from a patient treated with antithyroid drugs. This chain's CDR3 is CASTPGNSPLHF. The CDR3 DNA sequence: TGTGCCAGCACCCCTGGGAATTCACCCCTCCACTTT.